This T cell receptor (beta chain) was documented in a study of molecular identifiers for immune sequencing clone quantification. General observations from the study: Jurkat TCR RNA spiked in from one cell could reportedly be detected among 1 million or so naive cells.

The sample holds many counts of this clonotype. Antigen unknown. One entry per CDR3 protein results from TCRdb running MiXCR on the PCR reads. The sample has 60,000 to 75,000 distinct CDR3 sequences; over 15% are singletons. The CDR3 spans 13 residues. With 7 bases removed from V and 1 base from J, the gap between germline ends came to 10 bases. The germline V gene encodes CDR1 MNHEY and CDR2 SVGAGI. This receptor was obtained from a human donor in good health. Some libraries in this study had Jurkat cell RNA spiked in. This chain connects TRBV6-5 to TRBJ1-1, with D perhaps matching TRBD1 (5 bases). Sequenced input: naive CD8+ T cells from blood, with Jurkat cell RNA spiked in. The sample's subset: FACS-sorted CD8+CD4-CCR7+CD45RA+ naive T cells. DNA for the CDR3: TGTGCCAGCAACCTGGGGGGGAACACTGAAGCTTTCTTT. Translation: CASNLGGNTEAFF.